This TCR beta chain was profiled in a study of T cells in Graves' hyperthyroidism and ophthalmopathy. Study-wide findings and caveats: Ophthalmopathy was predicted by the model a median of roughly 6.7 months ahead of onset.

A note on this clonotype: Antigen: not known.

In germline, CDR1 is MNHEY, CDR2 SVGEGT. V lost 8 bases, J lost 2 bases, and 25 bases lay in between. CDR3 length equals 17 residues. Using RNA transcripts as the source, TCR beta CDR3 regions were amplified. A set of HTBI primers served as the primers for a first-round RT-PCR of the TCR CDR3. TCRdb reprocessed the multiplex PCR reads with MiXCR, giving one entry per CDR3 protein. The sample has around 430,000 distinct CDR3 sequences; about 15% are singletons. Patients were excluded because of uncontrolled infection, other autoimmune disease, pregnancy or lactation. For the diagnoses, clinical symptoms, serum thyroxine and TRAb, thyroid ultrasound and orbital computed tomography were used. The PBMCs studied were ones that came from about 10 ml fresh peripheral blood.

J is TRBJ2-7 and V is TRBV6-2 or TRBV6-3; D possibly corresponds to TRBD2 (6 bases). The sample comprised blood. The TCR was taken from a woman aged 25 to 39 with Graves' hyperthyroidism. Here the CDR3 reads CASASLGMGTLAYEQYF. CDR3 in DNA: TGTGCCAGCGCCTCCCTTGGGATGGGGACTTTAGCCTACGAGCAGTACTTC.